This entry lists 9 T cell receptor beta chains sequenced from one sample in a study of identical twins. TCRdb processed the 5' RACE reads anew with MiXCR; each CDR3 protein has one entry. Altogether about 890,000 distinct CDR3 sequences are present, approximately 13% being singletons, with the ten largest covering roughly 1.5%. These data are also associated with another study on yellow fever vaccine responses in identical twins.

The specimen was PBMCs. These receptors were collected from a woman under 30 in good health.

This clonotype showed up just a few times. This chain joins TRBV6-5 and TRBJ2-7; 10 bases agree with TRBD2. With 0 bases clipped from V and 2 bases from J, the junction kept 4 bases outside the gene matches. Germline V gene sequence: CDR1 MNHEY, CDR2 SVGAGI. The CDR3 is 16 amino acids. For the CDR3, the DNA is TGTGCCAGCAGTTACTCGCGTCTAGCGGGAGCCTACGAGCAGTACTTC. The encoded protein is CASSYSRLAGAYEQYF.

This clonotype has only a few counts. The chain combines TRBV7-8 with TRBJ2-1; the match to TRBD1 covers 7 bases. Trimming cost V 5 bases and J 9 bases; bases outside gene matches: 13. The CDR3 has 15 amino acids. Per the germline V gene, CDR1 is SGHVS and CDR2 is FQNEAQ. CDR3 amino acids: CASSPRDSGDREQFF. The CDR3 region has the DNA TGTGCCAGCAGCCCACGGGACAGTGGGGACCGTGAGCAGTTCTTC.

This clonotype was seen a handful of times. The gene calls are TRBV29-1 and TRBJ2-2; D might be TRBD2 (5 bases). Trimming left V 7 bases short and J 3 bases short, with 9 bases between. This CDR3 comprises 12 residues. Germline lookup yields CDR1 SQVTM and CDR2 ANQGSEA. CDR3 nucleotide sequence: TGCAGCGCAACGCGGGACACCGGGGAGCTGTTTTTT. It yields the protein CSATRDTGELFF.

The chain joins TRBV18 to TRBJ2-7, with D maybe TRBD2 (5 bases). V gave up 0 bases and J gave up 0 bases, with 12 bases separating them. CDR3 length: 16 amino acids. Germline-derived CDR1 and CDR2 are KGHSH and LQKENI. DNA for the CDR3: TGTGCCAGCTCACCACCTTCGGGGTTGAGCTCCTACGAGCAGTACTTC. The encoded protein is CASSPPSGLSSYEQYF.

The chain couples TRBV18 to TRBJ1-6; TRBD1 aligns across 11 bases. The CDR3 has 17 amino acids. Germline-derived CDR1 and CDR2 are KGHSH and LQKENI. With 1 base clipped from V and 5 bases from J, the junction kept 4 bases outside the gene matches. This CDR3 is CASSPRQGQGDNSPLHF. The DNA of the CDR3 is TGTGCCAGCTCACCACGGCAGGGACAGGGGGATAATTCACCCCTCCACTTT.

This clonotype was observed a handful of times. The chain couples TRBV20-1 to TRBJ1-1, with TRBD1 matching over 9 bases. After removal of 0 bases from V and 3 bases from J, the junction contained 2 bases not matched to a gene. CDR3 length: 14 residues. Germline V gives CDR1 DFQATT, CDR2 SNEGSKA (reference sequence). The CDR3 DNA sequence: TGCAGTGCTAGAGAGACAGGGGGATACACTGAAGCTTTCTTT. Protein product: CSARETGGYTEAFF.

This clonotype was counted between two and nine times. The V gene is TRBV29-1, the J gene TRBJ2-7; 7 bases match TRBD1. The germline gives CDR1 SQVTM, CDR2 ANQGSEA. V lost 7 bases, J lost 2 bases, and 8 bases stayed unmatched. The CDR3 totals 13 residues. CDR3 nucleotides: TGCAGCGCCGAGGGGGACAGACCCTACGAGCAGTACTTC. Its protein is CSAEGDRPYEQYF.

In its sample, this clonotype was seen a few times. The genes are TRBV13 and TRBJ2-7; a weak D match, TRBD1 (5 bases). Germline V CDR1 and CDR2: PRHDT, FYEKMQ (reference sequence). Trimming removed 1 base at V and 2 bases at J, with 18 bases between. The CDR3 runs 17 residues. The CDR3 here is CASSLDPRTGVTYEQYF. CDR3 nucleotides: TGTGCCAGCAGCTTAGATCCCCGAACAGGCGTAACCTACGAGCAGTACTTC.

A few counts support this clonotype. CDR3 in amino acids: CATSRDHGDRVNEQFF. In nucleotides, the CDR3 is TGTGCCACCAGCAGAGATCACGGGGACAGGGTAAATGAGCAGTTCTTC. The chain uses TRBV15 and TRBJ2-1; 9 bases agree with TRBD1. V was pared by 0 bases and J by 7 bases, with 7 bases of the junction left unmatched. The CDR3 consists of 16 residues. Germline assignment: CDR1 LNHNV and CDR2 YYDKDF (reference sequence).